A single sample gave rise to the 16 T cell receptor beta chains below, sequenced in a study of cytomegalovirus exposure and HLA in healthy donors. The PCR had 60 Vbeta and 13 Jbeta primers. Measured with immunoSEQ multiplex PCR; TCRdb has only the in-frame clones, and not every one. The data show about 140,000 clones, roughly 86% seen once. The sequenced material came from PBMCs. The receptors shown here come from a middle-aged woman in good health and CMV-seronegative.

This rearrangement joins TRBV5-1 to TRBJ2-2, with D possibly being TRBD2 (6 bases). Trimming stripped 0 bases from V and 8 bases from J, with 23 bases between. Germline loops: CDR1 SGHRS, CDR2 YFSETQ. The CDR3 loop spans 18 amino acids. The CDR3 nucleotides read TGCGCCAGCAGCTTGGCAAATAGGCGGGACCCTCCCCCGGGGGAGCTGTTTTTT. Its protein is CASSLANRRDPPPGELFF.

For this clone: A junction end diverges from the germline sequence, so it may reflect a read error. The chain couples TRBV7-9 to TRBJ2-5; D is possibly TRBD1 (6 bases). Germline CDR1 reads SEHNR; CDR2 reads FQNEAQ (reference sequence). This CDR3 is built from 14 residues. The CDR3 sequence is CSSSLLDSQETQYF. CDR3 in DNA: TGTTCCAGCAGCCTCCTGGACAGCCAAGAGACCCAGTACTTC.

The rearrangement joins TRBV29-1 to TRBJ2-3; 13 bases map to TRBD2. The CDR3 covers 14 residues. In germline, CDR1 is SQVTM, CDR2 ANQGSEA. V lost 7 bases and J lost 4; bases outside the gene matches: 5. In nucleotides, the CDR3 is TGCAGCGCCCGGACTAGCGGGAGCTCAGATACGCAGTATTTT. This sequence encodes CSARTSGSSDTQYF.

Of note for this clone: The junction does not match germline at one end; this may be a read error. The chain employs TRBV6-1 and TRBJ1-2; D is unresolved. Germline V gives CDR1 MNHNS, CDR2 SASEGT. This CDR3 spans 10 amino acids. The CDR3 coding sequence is TGTGCCAGAGAGTTGCAAGCGACCCCCTTC. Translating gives CARELQATPF.

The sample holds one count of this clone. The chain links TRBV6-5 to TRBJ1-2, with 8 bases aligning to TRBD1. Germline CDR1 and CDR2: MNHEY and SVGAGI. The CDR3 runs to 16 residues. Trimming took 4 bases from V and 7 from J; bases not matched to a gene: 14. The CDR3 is CASSFDPRRQGPGYTF. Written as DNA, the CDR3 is TGTGCCAGCAGTTTCGACCCGCGCCGACAGGGGCCTGGCTACACCTTC.

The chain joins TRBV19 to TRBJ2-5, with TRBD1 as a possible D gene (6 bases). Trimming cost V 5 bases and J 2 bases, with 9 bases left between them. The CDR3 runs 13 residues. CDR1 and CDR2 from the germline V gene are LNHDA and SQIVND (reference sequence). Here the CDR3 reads CASSRGQQETQYF. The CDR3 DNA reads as TGTGCCAGTAGTCGCGGACAGCAAGAGACCCAGTACTTC.

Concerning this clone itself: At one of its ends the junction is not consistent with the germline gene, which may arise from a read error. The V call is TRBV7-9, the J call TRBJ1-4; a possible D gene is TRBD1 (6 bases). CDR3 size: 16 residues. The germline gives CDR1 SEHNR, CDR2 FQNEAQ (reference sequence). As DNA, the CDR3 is TGTTCCAGCAGCTTTGATCGGGGGGCGCAGGGTGAAAAACTGTTTTTT. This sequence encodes CSSSFDRGAQGEKLFF.

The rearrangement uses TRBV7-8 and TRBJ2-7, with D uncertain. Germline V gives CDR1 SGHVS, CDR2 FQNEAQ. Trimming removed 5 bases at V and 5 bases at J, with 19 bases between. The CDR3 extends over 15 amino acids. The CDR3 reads CASSVLVFPVHEQYF. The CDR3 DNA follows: TGTGCCAGCAGCGTTCTAGTTTTTCCCGTTCACGAGCAGTACTTC.

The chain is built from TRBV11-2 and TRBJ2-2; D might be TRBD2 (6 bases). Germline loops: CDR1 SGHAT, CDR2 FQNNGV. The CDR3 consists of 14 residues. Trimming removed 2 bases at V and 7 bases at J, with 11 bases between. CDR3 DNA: TGTGCCAGCAGCTTAATTACCGGGAGCGGGGAGCTGTTTTTT. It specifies CASSLITGSGELFF.

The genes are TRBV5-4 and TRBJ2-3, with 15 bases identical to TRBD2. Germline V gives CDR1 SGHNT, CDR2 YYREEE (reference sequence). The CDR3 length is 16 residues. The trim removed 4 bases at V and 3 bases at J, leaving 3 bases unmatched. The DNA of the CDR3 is TGTGCCAGCAGCACTGGACTAGCGGGAGGGACAGATACGCAGTATTTT. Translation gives CASSTGLAGGTDTQYF. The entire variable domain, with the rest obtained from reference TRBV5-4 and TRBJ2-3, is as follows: ETGVTQSPTHLIKTRGQQVTLRCSSQSGHNTVSWYQQALGQGPQFIFQYYREEENGRGNFPPRFSGLQFPNYSSELNVNALELDDSALYLCASSTGLAGGTDTQYFGPGTRLTVL.

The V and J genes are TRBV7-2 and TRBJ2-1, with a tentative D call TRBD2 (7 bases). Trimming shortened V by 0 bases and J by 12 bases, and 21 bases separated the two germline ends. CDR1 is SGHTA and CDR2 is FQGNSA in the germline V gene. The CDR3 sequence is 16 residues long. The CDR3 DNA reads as TGTGCCAGCAGCTTAGCAGCGAGGGGGGGTATGATAGGGCAGTTCTTC. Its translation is CASSLAARGGMIGQFF.

CDR3 region: CASSPVQPQHF. For the CDR3, the DNA is TGCGCCAGCAGCCCGGTTCAGCCCCAGCATTTT. This chain links TRBV5-1 with TRBJ1-5, with D hard to call. Trimming left V 4 bases short and J 6 bases short, with 5 bases between. CDR1 is SGHRS, CDR2 YFSETQ, per germline. The CDR3 has 11 amino acids.

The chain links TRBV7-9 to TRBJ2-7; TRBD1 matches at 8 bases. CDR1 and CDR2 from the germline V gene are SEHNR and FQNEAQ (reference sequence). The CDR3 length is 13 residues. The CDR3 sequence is CSTRIQGVYEQYF. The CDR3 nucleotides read TGTTCCACCCGTATACAGGGGGTCTACGAGCAGTACTTC.

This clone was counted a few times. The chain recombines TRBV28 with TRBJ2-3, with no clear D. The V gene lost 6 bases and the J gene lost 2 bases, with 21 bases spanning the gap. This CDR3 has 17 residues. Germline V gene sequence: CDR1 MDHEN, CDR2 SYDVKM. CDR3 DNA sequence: TGTGCCAGCAGAGAAAACCCTCTAGTACTCGCCACAGATACGCAGTATTTT. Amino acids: CASRENPLVLATDTQYF.

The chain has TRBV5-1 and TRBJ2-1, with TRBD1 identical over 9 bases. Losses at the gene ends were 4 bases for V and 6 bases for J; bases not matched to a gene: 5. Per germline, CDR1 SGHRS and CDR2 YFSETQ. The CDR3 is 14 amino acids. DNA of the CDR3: TGCGCCAGCAGCCAACAGGGGGCTGGCAATGAGCAGTTCTTC. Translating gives CASSQQGAGNEQFF.

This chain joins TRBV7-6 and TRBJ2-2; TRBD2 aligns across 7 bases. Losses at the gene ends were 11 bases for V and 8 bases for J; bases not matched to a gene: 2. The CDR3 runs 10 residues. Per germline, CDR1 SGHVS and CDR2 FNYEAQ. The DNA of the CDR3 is TGTGCCGCGGGGGAAGGGGAGCTGTTTTTT. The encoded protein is CAAGEGELFF.